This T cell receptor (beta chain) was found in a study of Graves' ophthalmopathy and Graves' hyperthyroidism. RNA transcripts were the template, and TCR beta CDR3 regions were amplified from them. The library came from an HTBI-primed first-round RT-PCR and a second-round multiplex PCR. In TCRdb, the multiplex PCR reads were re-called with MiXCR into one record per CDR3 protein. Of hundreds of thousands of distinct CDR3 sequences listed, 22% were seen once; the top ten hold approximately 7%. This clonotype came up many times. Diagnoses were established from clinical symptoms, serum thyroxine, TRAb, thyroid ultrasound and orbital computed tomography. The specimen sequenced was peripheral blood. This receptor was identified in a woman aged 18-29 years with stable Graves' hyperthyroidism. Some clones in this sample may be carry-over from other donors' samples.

CDR3 nucleotides: TGTGCCAGCATAGGGGCAGGGGGAGAGGAGCAGTACTTC. Its translation: CASIGAGGEEQYF. V and J are TRBV5-5 and TRBJ2-7, with 7 bases aligning to TRBD1. J gave up 7 bases and V 6 bases, and 10 bases lay outside the gene matches. Germline V gene sequence: CDR1 SGHKS, CDR2 YYEKEE (reference sequence). The CDR3 length is 13 residues.